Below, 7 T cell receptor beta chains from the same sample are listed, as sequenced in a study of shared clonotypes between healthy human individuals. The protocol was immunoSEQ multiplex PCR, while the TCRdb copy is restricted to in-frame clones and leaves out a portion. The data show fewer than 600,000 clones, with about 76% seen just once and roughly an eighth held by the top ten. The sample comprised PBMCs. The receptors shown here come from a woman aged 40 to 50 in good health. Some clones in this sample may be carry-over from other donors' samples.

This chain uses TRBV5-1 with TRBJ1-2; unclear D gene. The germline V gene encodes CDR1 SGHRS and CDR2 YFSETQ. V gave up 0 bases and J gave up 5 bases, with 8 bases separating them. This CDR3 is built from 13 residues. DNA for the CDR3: TGCGCCAGCAGCTTGGCTGGGCTTTATGGCTACACCTTC. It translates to CASSLAGLYGYTF.

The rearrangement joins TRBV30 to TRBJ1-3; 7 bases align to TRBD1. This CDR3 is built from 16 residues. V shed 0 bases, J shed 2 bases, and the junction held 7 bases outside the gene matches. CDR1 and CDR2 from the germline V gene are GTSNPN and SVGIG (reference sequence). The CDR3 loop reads CAWSVTGDFPGNTIYF. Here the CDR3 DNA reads TGTGCCTGGAGTGTCACAGGGGACTTCCCTGGAAACACCATATATTTT.

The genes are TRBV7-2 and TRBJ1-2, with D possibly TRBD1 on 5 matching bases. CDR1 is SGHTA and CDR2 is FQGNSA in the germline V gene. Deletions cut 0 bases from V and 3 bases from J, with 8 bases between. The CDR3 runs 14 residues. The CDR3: CASSLAGRDYGYTF. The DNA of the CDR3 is TGTGCCAGCAGCTTAGCGGGCAGGGACTATGGCTACACCTTC.

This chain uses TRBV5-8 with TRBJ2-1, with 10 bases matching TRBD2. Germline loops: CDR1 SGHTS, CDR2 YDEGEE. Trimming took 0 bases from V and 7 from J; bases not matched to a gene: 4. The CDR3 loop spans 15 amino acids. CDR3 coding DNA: TGTGCCAGCAGCTTGGTAGCGGGAGGATCAAATGAGCAGTTCTTC. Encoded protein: CASSLVAGGSNEQFF. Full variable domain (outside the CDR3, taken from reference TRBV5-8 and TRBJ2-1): EAGVTQSPTHLIKTRGQQATLRCSPISGHTSVYWYQQALGLGLQFLLWYDEGEERNRGNFPPRFSGRQFPNYSSELNVNALELEDSALYLCASSLVAGGSNEQFFGPGTRLTVL.

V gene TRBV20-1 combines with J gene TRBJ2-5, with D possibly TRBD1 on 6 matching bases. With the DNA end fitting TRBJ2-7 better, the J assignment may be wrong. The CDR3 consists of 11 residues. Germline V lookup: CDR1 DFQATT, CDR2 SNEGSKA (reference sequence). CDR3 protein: CSARQVYEQYF. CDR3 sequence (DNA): TGCAGTGCGAGACAGGTCTACGAGCAGTACTTC.

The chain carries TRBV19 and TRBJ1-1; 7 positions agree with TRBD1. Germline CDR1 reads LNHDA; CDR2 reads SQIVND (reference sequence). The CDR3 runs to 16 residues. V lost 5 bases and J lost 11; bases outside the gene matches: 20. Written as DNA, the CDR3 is TGTGCCAGTAGTCCTGGGACAGCCGATTGGAGATTTGATGCTTTCTTT. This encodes CASSPGTADWRFDAFF.

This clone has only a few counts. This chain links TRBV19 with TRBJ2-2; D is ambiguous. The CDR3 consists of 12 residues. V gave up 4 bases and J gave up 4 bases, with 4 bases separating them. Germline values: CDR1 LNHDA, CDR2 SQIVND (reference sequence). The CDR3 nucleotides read TGTGCCAGTAGTACTACCACCGGGGAGCTGTTTTTT. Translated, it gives CASSTTTGELFF.